This passage covers 9 T cell receptor beta chains from one sample sequenced in a study of CD8+ T cells in alopecia areata. The authors extracted RNA and reverse transcribed it into cDNA as the sequencing template. The repertoire was sequenced with immunoSEQ multiplex PCR; TCRdb's copy has only in-frame clones and lacks some. The sample lists 110,000 to 150,000 clones, about three fifths occurring once. Sequenced input: CD8+ T cells sorted from blood. These receptors all come from a human donor in good health.

This chain joins TRBV29-1 and TRBJ2-1; 10 bases map to TRBD2. This CDR3 has 17 residues. Trimming cost V 0 bases and J 0 bases; bases outside gene matches: 5. CDR1 is SQVTM and CDR2 is ANQGSEA in the germline V gene. The CDR3 sequence: CSVEDLSGRTSYNEQFF. CDR3 sequence (DNA): TGCAGCGTTGAAGATCTTAGCGGGAGGACCTCCTACAATGAGCAGTTCTTC.

This clone was counted between two and nine times. The rearrangement links TRBV27 to TRBJ2-7, with no clear D. The V end lost 5 bases, the J end lost 5 bases, and 7 bases lay between the germline ends. CDR3 length: 11 amino acids. Germline CDR1 and CDR2: MNHEY and SMNVEV (reference sequence). The CDR3 sequence is CASSHGDEQYF. The DNA for the CDR3 is TGTGCCAGCAGTCACGGTGACGAGCAGTACTTC.

The chain has TRBV27 and TRBJ2-7; D is possibly TRBD1 (6 bases). The CDR3 is made up of 13 amino acids. The ends were cut back, 2 bases at V and 1 base at J, with 6 bases in the middle. Per germline, CDR1 MNHEY and CDR2 SMNVEV (reference sequence). The CDR3 region is CASSLTGSYEQYF. The CDR3 DNA is TGTGCCAGCAGTTTAACAGGGTCCTACGAGCAGTACTTC.

A remark on this clone: Other DNA variants within this sample encode the same CDR3. J is TRBJ1-2 and V is TRBV29-1; a possible D gene is TRBD1 (5 bases). V was clipped by 6 bases and J by 5 bases, with 13 bases between them. Germline CDR1 is SQVTM and CDR2 is ANQGSEA. This CDR3 comprises 12 residues. The CDR3 here is CSVAGGGYGYTF. The CDR3, as DNA: TGCAGCGTCGCGGGTGGGGGGTATGGCTACACCTTC.

This sequence joins TRBV7-9 and TRBJ2-7; no clear D. There are 12 residues in the CDR3. Trimming left V 4 bases short and J 6 bases short, with 10 bases between. Germline-derived CDR1 and CDR2 are SEHNR and FQNEAQ (reference sequence). CDR3 DNA: TGTGCCAGCAGCTCAACTTCCACCGAGCAGTACTTC. Translated: CASSSTSTEQYF.

J is TRBJ2-4 and V is TRBV5-1, with a weak D call TRBD2 (6 bases). CDR3 length: 16 amino acids. V gave up 0 bases and J gave up 8 bases, with 18 bases separating them. Germline V lookup: CDR1 SGHRS, CDR2 YFSETQ. CDR3 sequence: CASSLALAGLIDIQYF. The CDR3, as DNA: TGCGCCAGCAGCTTGGCCTTGGCGGGATTGATTGACATTCAGTACTTC.

The chain recombines TRBV7-7 with TRBJ2-7; TRBD1 is a possible D gene (5 bases). V shed 3 bases and J shed 3 bases, with 9 bases lying between them. The V gene's germline CDR1 is SSHAT and CDR2 FNYEAQ (reference sequence). The CDR3 sequence is 13 residues long. CDR3 sequence: CASSLGRLYEQYF. The CDR3 nucleotides are TGTGCCAGCAGCTTGGGGCGCCTCTACGAGCAGTACTTC.

This clone occurred a few times. This chain uses TRBV6-5 with TRBJ1-5; 9 bases are shared with TRBD1. The CDR3 is 15 amino acids. The trim removed 4 bases at V and 4 bases at J, leaving 5 bases unmatched. Germline V gene sequence: CDR1 MNHEY, CDR2 SVGAGI. CDR3 amino acids: CASSWGQGLNQPQHF. DNA of the CDR3: TGTGCCAGCAGTTGGGGACAGGGATTAAATCAGCCCCAGCATTTT.

V gene TRBV6-1 combines with J gene TRBJ1-2; no firm D call. Germline lookup yields CDR1 MNHNS and CDR2 SASEGT. The CDR3 covers 14 residues. The V gene lost 1 base and the J gene lost 5 bases, with 11 bases spanning the gap. The DNA of the CDR3 is TGTGCCAGCAGTGAAGACGGCAGCGCATATGGCTACACCTTC. It specifies CASSEDGSAYGYTF.